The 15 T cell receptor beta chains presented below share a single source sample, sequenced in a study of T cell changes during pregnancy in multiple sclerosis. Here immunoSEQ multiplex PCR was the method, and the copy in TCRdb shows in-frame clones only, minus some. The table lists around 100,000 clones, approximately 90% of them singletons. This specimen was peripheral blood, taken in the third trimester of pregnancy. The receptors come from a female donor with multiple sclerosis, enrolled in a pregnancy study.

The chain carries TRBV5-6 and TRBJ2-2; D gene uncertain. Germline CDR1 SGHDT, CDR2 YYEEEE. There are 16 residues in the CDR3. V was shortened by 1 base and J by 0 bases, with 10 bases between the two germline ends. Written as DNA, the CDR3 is TGTGCCAGCAGCTTGTTTCGAGCCCCGAACACCGGGGAGCTGTTTTTT. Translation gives CASSLFRAPNTGELFF.

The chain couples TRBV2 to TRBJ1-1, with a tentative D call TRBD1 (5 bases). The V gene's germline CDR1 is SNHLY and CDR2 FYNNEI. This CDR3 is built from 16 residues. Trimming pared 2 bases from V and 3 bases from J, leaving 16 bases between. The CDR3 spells CASSEFVGVSDTEAFF. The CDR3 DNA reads TGTGCCAGCAGTGAATTTGTAGGGGTTTCAGACACTGAAGCTTTCTTT.

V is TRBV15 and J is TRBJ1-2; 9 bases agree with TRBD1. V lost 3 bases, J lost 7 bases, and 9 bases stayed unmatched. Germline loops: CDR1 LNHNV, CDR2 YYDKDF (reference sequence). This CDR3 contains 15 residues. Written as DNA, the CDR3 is TGTGCCACCAGCAGGGGGACAGGGAGGATCGGTGGCTACACCTTC. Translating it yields CATSRGTGRIGGYTF.

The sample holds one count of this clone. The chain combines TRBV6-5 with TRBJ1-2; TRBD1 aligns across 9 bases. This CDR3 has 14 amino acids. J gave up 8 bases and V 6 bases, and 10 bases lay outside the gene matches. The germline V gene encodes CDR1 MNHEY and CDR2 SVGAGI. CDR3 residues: CASSPLQGADGYTF. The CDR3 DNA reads TGTGCCAGCAGCCCGTTACAGGGGGCGGACGGCTACACCTTC.

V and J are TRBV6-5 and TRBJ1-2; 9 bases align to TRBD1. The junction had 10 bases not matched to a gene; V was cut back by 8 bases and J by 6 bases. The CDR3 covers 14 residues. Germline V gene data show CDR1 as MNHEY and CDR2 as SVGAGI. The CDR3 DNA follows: TGTGCCAGCGGGACAGGGATGAGGGTCGATGGCTACACCTTC. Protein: CASGTGMRVDGYTF.

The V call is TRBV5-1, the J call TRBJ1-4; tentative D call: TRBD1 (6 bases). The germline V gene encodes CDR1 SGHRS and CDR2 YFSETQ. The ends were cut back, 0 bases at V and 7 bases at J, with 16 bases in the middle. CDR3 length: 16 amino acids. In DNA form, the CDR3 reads TGCGCCAGCAGCTTGGAGGACAGCTCTTTTGGTGAAAAACTGTTTTTT. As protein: CASSLEDSSFGEKLFF.

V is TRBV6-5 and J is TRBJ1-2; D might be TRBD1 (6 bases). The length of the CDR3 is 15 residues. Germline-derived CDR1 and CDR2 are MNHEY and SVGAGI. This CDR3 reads CASCSGGLLNYGYTF. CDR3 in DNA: TGTGCGAGCTGCTCGGGGGGCCTCCTTAACTATGGCTACACCTTC.

The CDR3 reads CAWSQGSDTEAFF. DNA of the CDR3: TGTGCCTGGAGTCAGGGGTCGGACACTGAAGCTTTCTTT. The chain employs TRBV30 and TRBJ1-1, with D possibly being TRBD1 (6 bases). Looked up from germline, CDR1 is GTSNPN and CDR2 is SVGIG (reference sequence). V was trimmed by 2 bases and J by 3 bases, leaving 10 bases between them. The CDR3 has 13 residues.

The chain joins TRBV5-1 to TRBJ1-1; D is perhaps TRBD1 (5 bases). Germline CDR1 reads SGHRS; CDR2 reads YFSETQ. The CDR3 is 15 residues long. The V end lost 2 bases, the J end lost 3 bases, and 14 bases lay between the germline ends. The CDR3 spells CASSLSMTVDTEAFF. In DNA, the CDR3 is TGCGCCAGCAGCTTATCTATGACAGTCGACACTGAAGCTTTCTTT.

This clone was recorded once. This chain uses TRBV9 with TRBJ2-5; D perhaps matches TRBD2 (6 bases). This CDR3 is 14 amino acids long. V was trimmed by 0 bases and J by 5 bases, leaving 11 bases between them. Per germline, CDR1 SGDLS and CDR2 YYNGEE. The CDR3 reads CASSVGGVGETQYF. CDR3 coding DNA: TGTGCCAGCAGCGTAGGGGGGGTAGGGGAGACCCAGTACTTC.

The CDR3 DNA is TGTGCCAGCAGTTTAAGGCCCGGGGCGGGGGATGAGCAGTTCTTC. This translates into CASSLRPGAGDEQFF. This chain joins TRBV27 and TRBJ2-1; TRBD2 matches 7 bases. CDR3 length: 15 amino acids. V was clipped by 2 bases and J by 8 bases; unmatched bases: 9. The germline gives CDR1 MNHEY, CDR2 SMNVEV (reference sequence).

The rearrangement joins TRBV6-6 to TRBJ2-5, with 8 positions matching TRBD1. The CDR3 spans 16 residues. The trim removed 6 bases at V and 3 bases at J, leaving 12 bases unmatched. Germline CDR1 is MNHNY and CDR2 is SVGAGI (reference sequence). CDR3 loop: CASRQSPYRGEETQYF. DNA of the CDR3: TGTGCCAGCAGGCAGTCCCCCTACAGGGGGGAAGAGACCCAGTACTTC.

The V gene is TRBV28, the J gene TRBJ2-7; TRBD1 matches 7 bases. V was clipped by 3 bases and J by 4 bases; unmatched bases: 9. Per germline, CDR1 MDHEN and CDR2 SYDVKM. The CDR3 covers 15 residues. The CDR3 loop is CASSFPGTAIYEQYF. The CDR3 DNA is TGTGCCAGCAGTTTCCCTGGGACAGCCATATACGAGCAGTACTTC.

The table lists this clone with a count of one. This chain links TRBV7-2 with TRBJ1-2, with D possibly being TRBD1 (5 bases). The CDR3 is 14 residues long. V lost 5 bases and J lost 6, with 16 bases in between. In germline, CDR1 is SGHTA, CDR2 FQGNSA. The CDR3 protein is CASSPLGQAHGYTF. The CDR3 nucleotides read TGTGCCAGCAGCCCCCTGGGGCAGGCTCATGGCTACACCTTC. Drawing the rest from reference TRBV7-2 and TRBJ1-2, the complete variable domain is GAGVSQSPSNKVTEKGKDVELRCDPISGHTALYWYRQSLGQGLEFLIYFQGNSAPDKSGLPSDRFSAERTGGSVSTLTIQRTQQEDSAVYLCASSPLGQAHGYTFGSGTRLTVV.

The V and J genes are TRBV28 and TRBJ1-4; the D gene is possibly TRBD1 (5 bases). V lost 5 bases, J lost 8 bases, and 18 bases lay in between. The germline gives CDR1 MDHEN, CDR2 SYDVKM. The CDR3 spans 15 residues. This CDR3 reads CASSTPGREREKLFF. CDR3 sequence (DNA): TGTGCCAGCAGTACCCCAGGGAGGGAGAGGGAAAAACTGTTTTTT.